This T cell receptor (beta chain) appears in the sequencing data of a study of neoadjuvant nivolumab and ipilimumab in lung cancer. This clone was detected once. Its antigen is still unknown. The CDR3 loop spans 15 amino acids. CDR1 and CDR2 (germline): SGHNT, YYREEE (reference sequence). Trimming took 0 bases from V and 2 from J; bases not matched to a gene: 3. Libraries were prepared by immunoSEQ multiplex PCR; TCRdb keeps only in-frame clonotypes and omits some of them. The sample gives tens of thousands of clones, nearly 90% of which show up once; about 3.6% is in the top ten. Whole-study findings and limits: Only two of four nivolumab-treated tumors gained richness and clonality by surgery. Resected tumors had greater TCR richness and clonality than uninvolved lung. Only a single major-pathologic-response sample was available for clonality analysis.

The V call is TRBV5-4, the J call TRBJ2-7, with 9 bases aligning to TRBD2. The sequence was obtained from an adult with non-small cell lung cancer. The sample was peripheral blood, taken before neoadjuvant nivolumab, alone or with ipilimumab. The CDR3 sequence is CASSLGASGTYEQYF. The CDR3 DNA follows: TGTGCCAGCAGCTTGGGGGCTAGCGGGACCTACGAGCAGTACTTC.